The 18 T cell receptor beta chains reported below all come from one sample, sequenced in a study of metastatic and nonmetastatic thyroid tumors. The entire patient cohort was treatment-naive prior to thyroid surgery. TCRdb re-analyzed the PCR reads through MiXCR. The sample consists of some 15,000 clones, approximately 28% of them appearing once. Sequencing input: tumor tissue. These receptors originate from a female donor with papillary thyroid cancer or a benign thyroid nodule (not recorded which). Some clones in this sample may be carry-over from other donors' samples.

This clone was picked up many times. A much larger clone differs by one base, so this may be a read error. V gene TRBV5-4 combines with J gene TRBJ1-2; D is undetermined. Germline CDR1 is SGHNT and CDR2 is YYREEE (reference sequence). This CDR3 comprises 11 residues. This chain's CDR3 is CVSSSSNGYTF. The CDR3 bases are TGTGTCAGCAGCTCCAGTAATGGCTACACCTTC.

This clone was observed at least ten times. The chain recombines TRBV27 with TRBJ1-1; D might be TRBD1 (5 bases). Trimming removed 6 bases from V and 7 bases from J, with 18 bases in between. Germline CDR1 is MNHEY and CDR2 is SMNVEV (reference sequence). The CDR3 length is 14 residues. The CDR3 protein is CASRFVGEEGEAFF. The DNA of the CDR3 is TGTGCCAGCAGATTTGTAGGGGAGGAAGGTGAAGCTTTCTTT.

This clone came up many times. This chain links TRBV6-1 with TRBJ1-5; D ambiguous. Germline V lookup: CDR1 MNHNS, CDR2 SASEGT. Trimming pared 5 bases from V and 4 bases from J, leaving 9 bases between. This CDR3 has 13 amino acids. The CDR3 DNA reads as TGTGCCAGCAGTAACGCAGGAAATCAGCCCCAGCATTTT. Its translation is CASSNAGNQPQHF.

This chain joins TRBV11-1 and TRBJ2-7; 8 bases are a match to TRBD1. The CDR3 loop spans 17 amino acids. Trimming removed 4 bases from V and 3 bases from J; junction bases left unmatched: 14. The germline V gene encodes CDR1 SGHAT and CDR2 FQDESV (reference sequence). In DNA form, the CDR3 reads TGTGCCAGCAGCTCTATACTCGGACAGGGTGGTTTCTACGAGCAGTACTTC. Translated: CASSSILGQGGFYEQYF.

This clone was seen ten or more times. The V call is TRBV7-8, the J call TRBJ2-1; 11 bases fit TRBD1. This CDR3 contains 16 residues. J gave up 9 bases and V 6 bases, and 13 bases lay outside the gene matches. CDR1 SGHVS and CDR2 FQNEAQ come from the germline V gene. CDR3 residues: CASSYPPGQGEGEQFF. The CDR3, as DNA: TGTGCCAGCAGTTACCCACCGGGACAGGGGGAGGGTGAGCAGTTCTTC.

V is TRBV20-1 and J is TRBJ2-7; 10 bases agree with TRBD2. After removal of 4 bases from V and 4 bases from J, the junction contained 7 bases not matched to a gene. This CDR3 is built from 14 residues. Germline CDR1 is DFQATT and CDR2 is SNEGSKA (reference sequence). The DNA for the CDR3 is TGCAGTGCTACCCCTAGCGGGAGTAGATACGAGCAGTACTTC. Its protein is CSATPSGSRYEQYF.

The CDR3 DNA follows: TGTGCCAGCAGCCCTAGCGGGAGTAGGCCAGATACGCAGTATTTT. Its protein product is CASSPSGSRPDTQYF. J is TRBJ2-3 and V is TRBV5-4; 10 bases line up with TRBD2. This CDR3 contains 15 residues. V gave up 4 bases and J gave up 4 bases; unmatched junction bases: 6. CDR1 is SGHNT, CDR2 YYREEE, per germline (reference sequence).

There are many counts of this clone. A read error may explain this, as a much larger clone is one base away. At the DNA level, this CDR3 is encoded by other sequences in the same sample as well. The rearrangement links TRBV19 to TRBJ1-2; D possibly corresponds to TRBD1 (6 bases). This CDR3 has 10 amino acids. Germline CDR1 and CDR2: LNHDA and SQIVND (reference sequence). The CDR3 DNA follows: TGCGCCAGTAGTATCGACAGGCCGGTTTTC. Encoded protein: CASSIDRPVF.

The V and J genes are TRBV2 and TRBJ2-7, with D possibly TRBD1 on 7 matching bases. With 6 bases removed from V and 4 bases from J, the gap between germline ends came to 19 bases. Germline CDR1 reads SNHLY; CDR2 reads FYNNEI. The CDR3 totals 15 residues. In DNA, the CDR3 is TGTGCCAGCAGGCAGGGGGGTTTCGGGAATTACGAGCAGTACTTC. Translation gives CASRQGGFGNYEQYF.

This rearrangement joins TRBV27 to TRBJ1-6, with D possibly being TRBD1 (5 bases). Germline V gene lookup returns CDR1 MNHEY and CDR2 SMNVEV (reference sequence). Trimming shortened V by 3 bases and J by 11 bases, and 17 bases separated the two germline ends. This CDR3 region has 15 residues. CDR3 DNA sequence: TGTGCCAGCAGTTTGAATGGGCCTCGGGACCCACCCCTCCACTTT. Residues: CASSLNGPRDPPLHF.

The chain couples TRBV6-1 to TRBJ2-3, with 10 bases that match TRBD1. V shed 3 bases, J shed 7 bases, and the junction held 7 bases outside the gene matches. Germline CDR1 is MNHNS and CDR2 is SASEGT. The CDR3 consists of 15 residues. DNA for the CDR3: TGTGCCAGCAGTGATACGACAGGGGGCGCATATACGCAGTATTTT. This codes for CASSDTTGGAYTQYF.

This chain uses TRBV10-3 with TRBJ1-6; D call uncertain. Germline CDR1 ENHRY, CDR2 SYGVKD. Trimming left V 2 bases short and J 9 bases short, with 14 bases between. The CDR3 has 15 amino acids. As DNA, the CDR3 is TGTGCCATCAGTGAGGGGGAACACGAGGGTTCACCCCTCCACTTT. This encodes CAISEGEHEGSPLHF.

This clone was found a few times. The rearrangement joins TRBV6-1 to TRBJ2-3; 12 bases agree with TRBD1. The germline gives CDR1 MNHNS, CDR2 SASEGT. CDR3 length: 14 residues. J was trimmed by 3 bases and V by 6 bases; bases with no gene match: 1. The CDR3 DNA is TGTGCCAGCAGGGGACAGGGGGCGACAGATACGCAGTATTTT. Translation gives CASRGQGATDTQYF.

This clone was counted a few times. The chain employs TRBV6-2 or TRBV6-3 and TRBJ1-2; D is possibly TRBD1 (6 bases). V lost 9 bases and J lost 5, with 25 bases in between. The length of the CDR3 is 16 residues. Germline V lookup: CDR1 MNHEY, CDR2 SVGEGT. The CDR3 DNA follows: TGTGCCAGTTCCGGGGGGGCAGTCGGGTTCCAATATGGCTACACCTTC. It is translated as CASSGGAVGFQYGYTF.

The CDR3 spells CASSVTGGWGANVLTF. CDR3 DNA sequence: TGCGCCAGCAGCGTCACAGGGGGTTGGGGGGCCAACGTCCTGACTTTC. The chain recombines TRBV5-1 with TRBJ2-6; 8 positions match TRBD1. The germline V gene encodes CDR1 SGHRS and CDR2 YFSETQ. J gave up 4 bases and V 4 bases, and 7 bases lay outside the gene matches. There are 16 residues in the CDR3.

This chain links TRBV20-1 with TRBJ1-4, with 8 bases fitting TRBD1. CDR1 is DFQATT, CDR2 SNEGSKA, per germline (reference sequence). The CDR3 runs 15 residues. V was clipped by 2 bases and J by 8 bases; unmatched bases: 10. CDR3: CSARSTRGPGEKLFF. Here the CDR3 DNA reads TGCAGTGCTAGATCGACCAGGGGGCCAGGAGAAAAACTGTTTTTT.

This clone was picked up many times. The V call is TRBV7-2, the J call TRBJ2-3; D remains unclear. The CDR3 contains 13 residues. V was trimmed by 0 bases and J by 3 bases, leaving 4 bases between them. In germline, CDR1 is SGHTA, CDR2 FQGNSA. CDR3 sequence (DNA): TGTGCCAGCAGCTTAGCACATACAGATACGCAGTATTTT. Amino acid sequence: CASSLAHTDTQYF.

This clone was observed a handful of times. This chain joins TRBV28 and TRBJ2-2; D might be TRBD1 or TRBD2, each matching 5 bases. Trimming took 8 bases from V and 6 from J, leaving 19 bases between them. The CDR3 is 15 residues long. CDR1 is MDHEN and CDR2 is SYDVKM in the germline V gene. This CDR3 reads CASGSRGQRPGELFF. CDR3 in DNA: TGTGCCAGCGGCTCCCGGGGCCAGAGGCCCGGGGAGCTGTTTTTT.